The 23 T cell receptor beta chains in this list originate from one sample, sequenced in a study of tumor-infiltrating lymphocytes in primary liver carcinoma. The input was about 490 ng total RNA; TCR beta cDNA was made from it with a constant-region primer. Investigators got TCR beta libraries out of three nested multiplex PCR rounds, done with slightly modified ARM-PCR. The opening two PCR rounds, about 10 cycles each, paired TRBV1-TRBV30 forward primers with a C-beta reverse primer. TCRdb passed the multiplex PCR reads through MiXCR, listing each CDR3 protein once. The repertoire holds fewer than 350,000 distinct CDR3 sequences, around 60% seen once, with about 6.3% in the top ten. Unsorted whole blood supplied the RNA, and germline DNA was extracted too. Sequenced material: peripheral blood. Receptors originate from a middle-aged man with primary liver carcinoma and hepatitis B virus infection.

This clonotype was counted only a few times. The CDR3 nucleotides are TGTGCCAGCAGCGGGACTAGCGGGAGCGCCAAGGACGAGCAGTACTTC. As protein: CASSGTSGSAKDEQYF. The chain carries TRBV6-2 or TRBV6-3 and TRBJ2-7; 14 bases fit TRBD2. V lost 6 bases and J lost 5; bases outside the gene matches: 9. From germline, CDR1 is MNHEY and CDR2 SVGEGT. CDR3 size: 16 residues.

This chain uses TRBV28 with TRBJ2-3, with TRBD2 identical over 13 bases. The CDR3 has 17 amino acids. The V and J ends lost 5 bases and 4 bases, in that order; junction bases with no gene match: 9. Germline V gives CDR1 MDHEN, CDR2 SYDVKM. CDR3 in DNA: TGTGCCAGCAGTCTAGACAGCGGACTAGCGGGAGCAGATACGCAGTATTTT. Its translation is CASSLDSGLAGADTQYF.

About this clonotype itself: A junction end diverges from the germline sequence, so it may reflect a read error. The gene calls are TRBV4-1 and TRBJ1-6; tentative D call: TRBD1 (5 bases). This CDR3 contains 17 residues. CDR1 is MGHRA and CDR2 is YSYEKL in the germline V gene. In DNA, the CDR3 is TGCGCCAGCAGCCAAGCCCTTCCCGGGGGAGATAATCCACCCCTCCACTTT. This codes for CASSQALPGGDNPPLHF.

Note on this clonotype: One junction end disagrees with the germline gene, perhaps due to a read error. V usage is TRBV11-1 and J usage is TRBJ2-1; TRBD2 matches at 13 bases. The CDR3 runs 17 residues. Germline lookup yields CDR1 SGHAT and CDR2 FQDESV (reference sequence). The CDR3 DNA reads TGTGCCAGCAGCCCCCGAGAAGGACTAGCGGGAGACAATAAGCAGATCTTC. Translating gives CASSPREGLAGDNKQIF.

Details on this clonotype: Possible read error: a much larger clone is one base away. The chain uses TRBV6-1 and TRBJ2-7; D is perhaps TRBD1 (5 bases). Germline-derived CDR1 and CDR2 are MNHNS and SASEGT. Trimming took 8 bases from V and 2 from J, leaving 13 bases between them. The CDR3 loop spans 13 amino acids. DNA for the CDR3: TGTGCCAGCGACATGGGGCAGACCTACGAGCAGTACTTC. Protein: CASDMGQTYEQYF.

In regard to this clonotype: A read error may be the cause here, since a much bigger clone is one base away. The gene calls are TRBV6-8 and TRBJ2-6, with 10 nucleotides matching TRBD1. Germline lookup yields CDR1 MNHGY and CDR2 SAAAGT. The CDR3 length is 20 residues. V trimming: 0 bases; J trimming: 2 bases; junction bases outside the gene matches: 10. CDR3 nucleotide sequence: TGTGCCAGCAGTTACTCGCGACCGGGACAGGGGAGCCCTGGGGCCAACGTCCTGACTTTC. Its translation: CASSYSRPGQGSPGANVLTF.

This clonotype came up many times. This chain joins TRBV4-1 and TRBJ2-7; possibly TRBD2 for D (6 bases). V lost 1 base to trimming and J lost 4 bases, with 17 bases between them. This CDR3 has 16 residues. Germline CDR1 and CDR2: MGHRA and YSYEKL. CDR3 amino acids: CASSQVLGRDGYEQYF. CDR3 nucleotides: TGCGCCAGCAGCCAAGTTTTAGGGCGGGATGGATACGAGCAGTACTTC.

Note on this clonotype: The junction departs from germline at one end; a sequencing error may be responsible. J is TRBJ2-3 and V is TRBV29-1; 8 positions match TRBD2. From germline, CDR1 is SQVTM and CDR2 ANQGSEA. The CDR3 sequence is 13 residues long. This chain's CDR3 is CSVELAVTDTQYF. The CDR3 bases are TGTAGCGTTGAACTAGCGGTCACAGATACGCAGTATTTT.

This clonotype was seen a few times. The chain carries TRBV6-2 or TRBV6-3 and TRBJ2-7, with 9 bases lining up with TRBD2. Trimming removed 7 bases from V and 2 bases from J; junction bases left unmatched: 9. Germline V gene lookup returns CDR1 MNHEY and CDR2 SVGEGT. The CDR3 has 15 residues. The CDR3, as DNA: TGTGCCAGCACCATACCGGGACTAGCTACCTACGAGCAGTACTTC. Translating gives CASTIPGLATYEQYF.

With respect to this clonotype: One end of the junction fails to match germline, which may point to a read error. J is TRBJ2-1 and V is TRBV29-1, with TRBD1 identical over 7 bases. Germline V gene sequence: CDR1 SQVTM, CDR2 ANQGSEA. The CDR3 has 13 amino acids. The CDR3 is CNVGRQGSGEQLF. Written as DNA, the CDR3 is TGCAATGTTGGCCGACAGGGCTCCGGTGAGCAGCTCTTC.

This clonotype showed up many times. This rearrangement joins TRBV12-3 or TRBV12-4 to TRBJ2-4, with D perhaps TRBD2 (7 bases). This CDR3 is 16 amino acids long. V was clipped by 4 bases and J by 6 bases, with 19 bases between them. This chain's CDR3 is CASSSYSGGGVNIQYF. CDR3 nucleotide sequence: TGTGCCAGCAGTTCCTATAGCGGAGGGGGGGTAAACATTCAGTACTTC.

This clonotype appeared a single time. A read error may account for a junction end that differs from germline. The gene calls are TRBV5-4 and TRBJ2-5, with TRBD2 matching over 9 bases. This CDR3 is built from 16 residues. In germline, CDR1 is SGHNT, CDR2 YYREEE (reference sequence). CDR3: CASSFGAGGLRETQYF. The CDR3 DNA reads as TGTGCTAGCAGCTTTGGGGCGGGAGGGCTGCGAGAGACCCAGTACTTC.

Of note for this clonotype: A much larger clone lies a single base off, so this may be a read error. DNA of the CDR3: TGTGCCGCCTCCAGGGGCGGAGTCTCTGGGGCCAACGTCCCGACTTTC. The encoded protein is CAASRGGVSGANVPTF. The chain combines TRBV6-6 with TRBJ2-6; tentative D call: TRBD1 (6 bases). The CDR3 sequence is 16 residues long. Germline loops: CDR1 MNHNY, CDR2 SVGAGI (reference sequence).

The CDR3 sequence: CASSLSLSGERYEQYF. In nucleotides, the CDR3 is TGTGCCAGCAGCCTCTCTTTAAGCGGAGAGAGATACGAGCAGTACTTC. V gene TRBV7-9 combines with J gene TRBJ2-7; the D gene is possibly TRBD2 (5 bases). Germline V gene lookup returns CDR1 SEHNR and CDR2 FQNEAQ (reference sequence). The CDR3 spans 16 residues. V lost 5 bases and J 4 bases, leaving 21 bases between the germline ends.

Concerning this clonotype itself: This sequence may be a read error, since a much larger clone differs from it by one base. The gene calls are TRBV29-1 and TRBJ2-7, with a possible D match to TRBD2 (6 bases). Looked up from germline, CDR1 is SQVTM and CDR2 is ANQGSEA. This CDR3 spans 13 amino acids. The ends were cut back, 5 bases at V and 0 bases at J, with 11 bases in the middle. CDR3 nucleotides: TGCAGCGTTCCGGGGGACGACTCCTACGAGCAGTACTTC. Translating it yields CSVPGDDSYEQYF.

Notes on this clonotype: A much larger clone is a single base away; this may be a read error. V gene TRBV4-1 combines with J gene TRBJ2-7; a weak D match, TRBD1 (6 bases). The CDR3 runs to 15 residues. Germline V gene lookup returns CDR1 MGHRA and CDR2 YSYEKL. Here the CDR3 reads CASSQDPGVSYELYF. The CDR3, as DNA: TGCGCCAGCAGCCAAGATCCAGGGGTCTCCTACGAGCTGTACTTC.

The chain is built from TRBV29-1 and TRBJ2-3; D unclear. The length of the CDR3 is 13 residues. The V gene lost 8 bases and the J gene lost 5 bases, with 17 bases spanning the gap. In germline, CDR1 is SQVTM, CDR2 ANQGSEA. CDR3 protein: CSFVWVVRDTQYF. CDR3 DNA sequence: TGCAGCTTTGTTTGGGTTGTCAGAGATACGCAGTATTTT.

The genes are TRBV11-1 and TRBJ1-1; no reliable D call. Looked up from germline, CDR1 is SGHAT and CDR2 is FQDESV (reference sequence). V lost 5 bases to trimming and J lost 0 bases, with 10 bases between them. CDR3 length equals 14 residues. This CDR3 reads CASSGLGLNTEAFF. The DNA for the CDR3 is TGTGCCAGCAGCGGGCTGGGCCTGAACACTGAAGCTTTCTTT.

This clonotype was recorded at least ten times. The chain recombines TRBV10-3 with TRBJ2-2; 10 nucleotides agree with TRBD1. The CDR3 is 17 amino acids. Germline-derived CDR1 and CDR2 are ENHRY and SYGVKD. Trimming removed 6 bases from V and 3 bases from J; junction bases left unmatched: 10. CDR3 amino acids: CAIRAPPGQGYTGELFF. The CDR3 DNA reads TGTGCCATCAGAGCGCCCCCGGGACAGGGGTACACCGGGGAGCTGTTTTTT.

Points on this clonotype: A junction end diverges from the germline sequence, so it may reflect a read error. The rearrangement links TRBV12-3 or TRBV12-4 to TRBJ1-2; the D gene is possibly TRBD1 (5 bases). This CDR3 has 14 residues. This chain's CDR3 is CPSSFSSGGYGYTF. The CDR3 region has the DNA TGTCCCAGCAGTTTCTCGTCGGGGGGCTATGGCTACACCTTC.

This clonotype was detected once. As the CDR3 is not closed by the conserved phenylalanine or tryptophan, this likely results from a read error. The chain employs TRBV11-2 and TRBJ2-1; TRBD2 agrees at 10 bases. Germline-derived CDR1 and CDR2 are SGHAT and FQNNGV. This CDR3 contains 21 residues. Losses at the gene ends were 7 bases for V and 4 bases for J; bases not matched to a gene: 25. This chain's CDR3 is CASIPVGGLAGASPMYNEQFL. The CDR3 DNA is TGTGCCAGCATCCCAGTAGGGGGTCTAGCGGGGGCCAGCCCAATGTACAATGAGCAGTTCCTC.

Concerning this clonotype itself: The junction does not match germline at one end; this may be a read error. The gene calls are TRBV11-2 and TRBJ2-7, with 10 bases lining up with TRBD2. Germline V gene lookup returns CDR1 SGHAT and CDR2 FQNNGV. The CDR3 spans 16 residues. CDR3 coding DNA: TGTACCAGCAGCTTTGCACCTAGCGGGAGATTCCACGAGCAGTACTTC. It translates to CTSSFAPSGRFHEQYF. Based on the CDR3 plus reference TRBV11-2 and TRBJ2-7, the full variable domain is EAGVAQSPRYKIIEKRQSVAFWCNPISGHATLYWYQQILGQGPKLLIQFQNNGVVDDSQLPKDRFSAERLKGVDSTLKIQPAKLEDSAVYLCTSSFAPSGRFHEQYFGPGTRLTVT.

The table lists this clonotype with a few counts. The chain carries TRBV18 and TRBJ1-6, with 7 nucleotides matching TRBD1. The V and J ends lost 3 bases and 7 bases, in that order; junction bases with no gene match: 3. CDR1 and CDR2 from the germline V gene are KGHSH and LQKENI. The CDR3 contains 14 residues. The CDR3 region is CASSPLDRNSPLHF. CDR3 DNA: TGTGCCAGCTCACCTTTGGACAGGAATTCACCCCTCCACTTT. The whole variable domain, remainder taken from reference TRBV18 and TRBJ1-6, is NAGVMQNPRHLVRRRGQEARLRCSPMKGHSHVYWYRQLPEEGLKFMVYLQKENIIDESGMPKERFSAEFPKEGPSILRIQQVVRGDSAAYFCASSPLDRNSPLHFGNGTRLTVT.